This T cell receptor (beta chain) stems from a study of T cells after yellow fever vaccination. Study summary: Fractions of limited cellularity were prepared by means of SMART-Seq v4 Ultra Low Input. Study-wide findings and caveats: Weaker, the secondary response peaked sooner, at day 5 versus 15. Contaminants from the bulk population, in the form of abundant clonotypes, could be found in FACS-sorted repertoires.

The table lists this clonotype with a few counts. No antigen is known for it. TCRdb recomputed calls from the 5' RACE reads with MiXCR, one row per CDR3 protein. The sample consists of approximately 510,000 distinct CDR3 sequences, 20% to 25% of them appearing once. The CDR3 contains 15 residues. The ends lost 1 base at V and 6 bases at J; junction bases unmatched: 7. CDR1 and CDR2 (germline): LGHNA, YNFKEQ. This sample comprised PBMCs, obtained about 21 days after the first yellow fever vaccination. This TCR derives from a man aged 18 to 30 who received the YFV17D yellow fever vaccine. This chain joins TRBV4-2 and TRBJ1-2; 8 bases are shared with TRBD1. CDR3 region: CASSQVTGGEDGYTF. The CDR3, as DNA: TGTGCCAGCAGCCAAGTCACAGGGGGAGAGGATGGCTACACCTTC.